In its sample, the clone carrying this TCR beta chain was seen once. Antigen: not known. The record originates from a study of CD8 T cells in Susac syndrome. Study findings and constraints: Acknowledgment was made by the study that its TCR sequencing and HLA analysis involved a relatively small number of individuals.

This CDR3 region has 14 residues. The V end lost 5 bases, the J end lost 2 bases, and 10 bases lay between the germline ends. Germline V CDR1 and CDR2: MDHEN, SYDVKM. CD8+ and CD4+ blood T cells underwent TCR beta sequencing. It was with random hexamers that about 0.45 to 1 ug RNA was reverse transcribed. TCRdb itself ran the immunoSEQ multiplex PCR reads through MiXCR, one entry per CDR3 protein. The repertoire holds about 300,000 distinct CDR3 sequences, 85% seen once, with 0.21% in the top ten. This clonotype was obtained from a human donor with multiple sclerosis. The V gene is TRBV28, the J gene TRBJ2-1, with a weak D call TRBD1 (5 bases). Sequencing was done on a sample of CD8+ T cells from PBMCs. CDR3 sequence: CASSLQEPYNEQFF. In DNA form, the CDR3 reads TGTGCCAGCAGTCTACAGGAGCCCTACAATGAGCAGTTCTTC.